Listed below are T cell receptor beta chains from one sample, sequenced in a study of CD8+ T cells in alopecia areata. Sequencing was performed with immunoSEQ multiplex PCR; in TCRdb, only in-frame clones are kept and a portion is missing. In the table there are 110,000 to 150,000 clones, approximately 56% of which are singletons. Sequencing was performed on CD8+ T cells sorted from blood. The receptors originated from a human donor in good health. The CDR3 runs from the conserved cysteine through the conserved F or W. D genes are given only for firm matches. Some rows mark clone size as missing; the rest say once, few, many or name a class of expanded clone.

J | V | D | size | CDR3 | DNA
TRBJ2-5 | TRBV10-3 | NA | few | CAISENPRGAVETQYF | TGTGCCATCAGTGAGAACCCTCGGGGGGCTGTAGAGACCCAGTACTTC
TRBJ2-7 | TRBV27 | TRBD2 | NA | CASRRLAGPYEQYF | TGTGCCAGCAGGAGACTAGCGGGACCCTACGAGCAGTACTTC
TRBJ1-2 | TRBV6-5 | NA | NA | CASKIQGGYGYTF | TGTGCCAGCAAGATACAGGGTGGCTATGGCTACACCTTC
TRBJ1-5 | TRBV4-1 | NA | NA | CASSPLVLGHNQPQHF | TGCGCCAGCAGCCCTCTTGTTCTGGGGCATAATCAGCCCCAGCATTTT
TRBJ2-7 | TRBV4-2 | NA | NA | CASSQSSYEQYF | TGTGCCAGCAGCCAATCCTCCTACGAGCAGTACTTC
TRBJ1-5 | TRBV5-6 | NA | NA | CASSLGQISNQPQHF | TGTGCCAGCAGCTTGGGCCAGATTAGCAATCAGCCCCAGCATTTT
TRBJ1-2 | TRBV29-1 | NA | NA | CSVETTAYGYTF | TGCAGCGTTGAAACCACAGCCTATGGCTACACCTTC
TRBJ2-7 | TRBV30 | NA | NA | CAWSHGWRTEQYF | TGTGCCTGGAGTCACGGTTGGCGTACCGAGCAGTACTTC
TRBJ2-1 | TRBV4-1 | TRBD1 | NA | CASSQAGTGNEQFF | TGCGCCAGCAGCCAAGCTGGGACAGGGAATGAGCAGTTCTTC
TRBJ1-5 | TRBV19 | NA | NA | CASSIGQSNQPQHF | TGTGCCAGTAGTATTGGACAGTCCAATCAGCCCCAGCATTTT
TRBJ2-7 | TRBV5-6 | TRBD2 | few | CASSLGPVSGRWCEQYF | TGTGCCAGCAGCTTGGGCCCCGTTAGCGGGAGGTGGTGCGAGCAGTACTTC
TRBJ2-7 | TRBV13 | NA | few | CASSLTISSYEQYF | TGTGCCAGCAGCTTGACTATTTCCTCCTACGAGCAGTACTTC
TRBJ2-2 | TRBV25-1 | NA | once | CASSEFVVNTGELFF | TGTGCCAGCAGTGAATTTGTGGTGAACACCGGGGAGCTGTTTTTT
TRBJ2-7 | TRBV6-1 | NA | few | CASGNEQYF | TGTGCCAGCGGGAACGAGCAGTACTTC
TRBJ1-5 | TRBV25-1 | NA | NA | CASSGPGTNQPQHF | TGTGCCAGCAGTGGGCCAGGGACGAACCAGCCCCAGCATTTT
TRBJ1-2 | TRBV5-1 | TRBD1 | few | CASSSTGDGYTF | TGCGCCAGCAGCTCGACAGGGGACGGCTACACCTTC
TRBJ2-7 | TRBV29-1 | NA | few | CSAEGHASEQYF | TGCAGCGCCGAAGGTCACGCGTCCGAGCAGTACTTC
TRBJ2-7 | TRBV28 | NA | once | CASSPNYEQYF | TGTGCCAGCAGTCCCAATTACGAGCAGTACTTC
TRBJ2-1 | TRBV10-3 | TRBD2 | few | CAISVGLAGAYNEQFF | TGTGCCATCAGTGTTGGACTAGCGGGAGCCTACAATGAGCAGTTCTTC
TRBJ1-2 | TRBV29-1 | NA | NA | CSVPERGYGYTF | TGCAGCGTCCCGGAGAGGGGCTATGGCTACACCTTC
TRBJ2-1 | TRBV7-8 | TRBD2 | few | CASSGTSDEQFF | TGTGCCAGCAGCGGGACTAGCGATGAGCAGTTCTTC
TRBJ2-2 | TRBV27 | NA | NA | CASSPTQTGELFF | TGTGCCAGCAGTCCCACCCAAACCGGGGAGCTGTTTTTT
TRBJ1-1 | TRBV29-1 | NA | once | CSVRRDTLNTEAFF | TGCAGCGTAAGACGGGACACGTTGAACACTGAAGCTTTCTTT
TRBJ1-1 | TRBV13 | TRBD1 | NA | CASSWGQRYTEAFF | TGTGCCAGCAGCTGGGGACAGCGTTACACTGAAGCTTTCTTT
TRBJ2-7 | TRBV20-1 | NA | once | CSARGVGEQYF | TGCAGTGCTAGAGGTGTCGGCGAGCAGTACTTC
TRBJ2-3 | TRBV10-2 | NA | few | CASSGTRANVDTQYF | TGCGCCAGCAGTGGGACACGGGCTAACGTGGATACGCAGTATTTT
TRBJ2-1 | TRBV4-1 | NA | once | CASSQGFGGEQFF | TGCGCCAGCAGCCAAGGGTTTGGGGGTGAGCAGTTCTTC
TRBJ2-4 | TRBV7-9 | NA | NA | CASSFLGGAKNIQYF | TGTGCCAGCAGTTTCCTTGGTGGGGCCAAAAACATTCAGTACTTC
TRBJ2-1 | TRBV7-9 | NA | NA | CASSLAADEQFF | TGTGCCAGCAGCTTGGCCGCGGATGAGCAGTTCTTC
TRBJ2-7 | TRBV11-2 | NA | NA | CASSVPGAPYEQYF | TGTGCCAGCAGCGTCCCGGGGGCACCTTACGAGCAGTACTTC
TRBJ2-7 | TRBV14 | NA | NA | CASSRTSYEQYF | TGTGCCAGCAGCCGAACATCCTACGAGCAGTACTTC
TRBJ2-3 | TRBV29-1 | NA | NA | CSVEDLTTDTQYF | TGCAGCGTTGAAGATCTTACCACAGATACGCAGTATTTT
TRBJ2-7 | TRBV29-1 | NA | once | CSVEADDSYEQYF | TGCAGCGTTGAAGCTGATGATTCCTACGAGCAGTACTTC
TRBJ2-2 | TRBV4-1 | TRBD2 | few | CASSQGVSGRAGGELFF | TGCGCCAGCAGCCAAGGGGTTAGCGGGAGGGCCGGCGGGGAGCTGTTTTTT
TRBJ1-1 | TRBV9 | NA | few | CASRPMNF | TGTGCCAGCAGACCGATGAACTTT
TRBJ1-1 | TRBV29-1 | NA | few | CSVVVRGIDRMNTEAFF | TGCAGCGTTGTAGTGAGGGGAATTGACCGAATGAACACTGAAGCTTTCTTT
TRBJ2-7 | TRBV6-1 | TRBD1 | NA | CASSGRDSYEQYF | TGTGCCAGCAGTGGTCGGGACAGCTACGAGCAGTACTTC
TRBJ2-1 | TRBV29-1 | NA | NA | CSVDNRPYNEQFF | TGCAGCGTTGATAACAGACCTTACAATGAGCAGTTCTTC
TRBJ1-3 | TRBV30 | NA | NA | CAWSYGGSGNTIYF | TGTGCCTGGAGTTATGGAGGGAGTGGAAACACCATATATTTT
TRBJ2-4 | TRBV5-1 | NA | NA | CASSLGREKNIQYF | TGCGCCAGCAGCTTGGGCAGGGAGAAAAACATTCAGTACTTC
TRBJ2-5 | TRBV10-3 | NA | few | CAISERLAETQYF | TGTGCCATCAGTGAACGTCTAGCAGAGACCCAGTACTTC
TRBJ2-7 | TRBV29-1 | NA | few | CSVESRDNSYEQYF | TGCAGCGTGGAATCCCGGGACAACTCCTACGAGCAGTACTTC
TRBJ2-3 | TRBV11-2 | NA | few | CASSLDQKGRQVPTDTQYF | TGTGCCAGCAGCTTAGATCAAAAGGGGAGGCAGGTACCCACAGATACGCAGTATTTT
TRBJ2-7 | TRBV6-1 | TRBD1 | NA | CASRPGTGGYEEQYF | TGTGCCAGCAGGCCAGGGACAGGGGGCTATGAGGAGCAGTACTTC
TRBJ2-1 | TRBV20-1 | NA | NA | CSARPYNEQFF | TGCAGTGCTAGGCCCTACAATGAGCAGTTCTTC
TRBJ2-1 | TRBV2 | TRBD2 | NA | CASSEPGTSGWNEQFF | TGTGCCAGCAGTGAACCCGGGACTAGCGGGTGGAATGAGCAGTTCTTC
TRBJ2-6 | TRBV5-6 | NA | few | CASSLAPGDPGANVLTF | TGTGCCAGCAGCTTGGCCCCAGGGGATCCTGGGGCCAACGTCCTGACTTTC
TRBJ2-7 | TRBV4-1 | TRBD2 | NA | CASSQETGTSGYEQYF | TGCGCCAGCAGCCAAGAGACTGGGACTAGCGGCTACGAGCAGTACTTC
TRBJ2-1 | TRBV27 | TRBD2 | few | CASSPGLAGGPSSYNEQFF | TGTGCCAGCAGTCCGGGACTAGCGGGAGGGCCCTCCTCCTACAATGAGCAGTTCTTC
TRBJ2-3 | TRBV29-1 | TRBD2 | NA | CSVVGGRLTDTQYF | TGCAGCGTTGTGGGGGGGAGGCTCACAGATACGCAGTATTTT
TRBJ1-2 | TRBV4-1 | NA | NA | CASSQGRLHGYTFGTF | NA
TRBJ2-3 | TRBV19 | TRBD2 | few | CASSSRLLPSGVTDTQYF | TGTGCCAGTAGTAGCCGACTCCTCCCTAGCGGGGTCACAGATACGCAGTATTTT
TRBJ2-3 | TRBV29-1 | TRBD1 | NA | CSGGDRSTDTQYF | TGCAGCGGTGGGGACAGGAGCACAGATACGCAGTATTTT
TRBJ1-2 | TRBV7-9 | NA | NA | CASSLDYGYTF | TGTGCCAGCAGCTTAGACTATGGCTACACCTTC
TRBJ2-7 | TRBV5-1 | NA | NA | CASRPSLGSGYEQYF | TGCGCCAGCAGGCCCTCTTTGGGCAGCGGCTACGAGCAGTACTTC
TRBJ2-7 | TRBV6-6 | NA | once | CASTDTPYEQYF | TGTGCCAGCACCGACACCCCCTACGAGCAGTACTTC
TRBJ2-7 | TRBV4-1 | NA | NA | CASSIRVWTGSYEQYF | TGCGCCAGCAGCATTAGGGTTTGGACTGGCTCCTACGAGCAGTACTTC